This T cell receptor (beta chain) was observed in a study of OX40 agonist ivuxolimab in advanced cancers. CDR1 SQVTM and CDR2 ANQGSEA come from the germline V gene. The length of the CDR3 is 14 residues. V was trimmed by 6 bases and J by 2 bases, leaving 16 bases between them. Sequenced by immunoSEQ multiplex PCR; TCRdb stores in-frame clones only, minus some. The sample contains 37,000 or so clones, about 88% of which appear only once. The rearrangement joins TRBV29-1 to TRBJ1-2, with a tentative D call TRBD1 (5 bases). The receptor was derived from an adult with an advanced solid tumor such as melanoma, head and neck, liver or kidney cancer. Material: CD4+ or CD8+ T cells sorted from blood, obtained in a trial of the OX40 agonist ivuxolimab. The CDR3 loop reads CSVGTPGRNYGYTF. CDR3 nucleotides: TGCAGCGTCGGGACCCCGGGGAGGAACTATGGCTACACCTTC.